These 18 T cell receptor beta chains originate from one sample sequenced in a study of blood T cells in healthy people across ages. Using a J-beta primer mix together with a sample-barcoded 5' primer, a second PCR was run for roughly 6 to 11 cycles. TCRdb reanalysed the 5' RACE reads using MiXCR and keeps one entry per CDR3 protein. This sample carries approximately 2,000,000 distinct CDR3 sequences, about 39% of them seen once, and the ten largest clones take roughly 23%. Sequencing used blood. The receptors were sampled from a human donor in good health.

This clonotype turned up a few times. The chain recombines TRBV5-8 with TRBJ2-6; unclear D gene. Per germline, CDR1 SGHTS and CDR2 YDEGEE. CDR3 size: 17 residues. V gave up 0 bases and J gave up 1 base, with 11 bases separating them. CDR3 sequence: CASSLVEYYSGANVLTF. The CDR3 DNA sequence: TGTGCCAGCAGCTTGGTTGAGTACTATTCTGGGGCCAACGTCCTGACTTTC.

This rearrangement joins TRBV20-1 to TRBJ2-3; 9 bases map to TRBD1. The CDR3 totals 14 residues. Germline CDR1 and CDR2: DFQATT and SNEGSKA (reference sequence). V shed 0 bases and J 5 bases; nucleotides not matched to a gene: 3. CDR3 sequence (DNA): TGCAGTGCTAGAGAGACAGGGGGAGGAGATACGCAGTATTTT. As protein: CSARETGGGDTQYF.

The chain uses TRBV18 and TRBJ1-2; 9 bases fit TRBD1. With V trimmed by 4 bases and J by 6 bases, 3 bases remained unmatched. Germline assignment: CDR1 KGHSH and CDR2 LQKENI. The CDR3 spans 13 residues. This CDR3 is CASSQQGANGYTF. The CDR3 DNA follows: TGTGCCAGCTCACAACAGGGGGCCAATGGCTACACCTTC.

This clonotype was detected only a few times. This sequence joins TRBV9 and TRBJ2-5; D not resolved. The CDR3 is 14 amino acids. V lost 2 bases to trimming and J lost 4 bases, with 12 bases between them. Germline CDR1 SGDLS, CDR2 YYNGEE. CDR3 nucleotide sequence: TGTGCCAGCAGCGTCGAACCATCCGGAGAGACCCAGTACTTC. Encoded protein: CASSVEPSGETQYF.

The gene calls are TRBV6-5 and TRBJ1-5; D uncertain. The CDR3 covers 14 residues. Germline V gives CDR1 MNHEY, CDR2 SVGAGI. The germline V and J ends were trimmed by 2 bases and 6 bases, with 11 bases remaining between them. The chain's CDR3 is CASSYRLEGQPQHF. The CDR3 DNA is TGTGCCAGCAGTTACCGCCTGGAAGGTCAGCCCCAGCATTTT.

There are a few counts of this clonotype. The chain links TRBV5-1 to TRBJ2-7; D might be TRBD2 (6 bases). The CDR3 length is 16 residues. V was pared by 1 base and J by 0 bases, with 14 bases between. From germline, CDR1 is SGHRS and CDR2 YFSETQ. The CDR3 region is CASSLNAGRSSYEQYF. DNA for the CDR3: TGCGCCAGCAGCTTGAACGCGGGAAGGAGCTCCTACGAGCAGTACTTC.

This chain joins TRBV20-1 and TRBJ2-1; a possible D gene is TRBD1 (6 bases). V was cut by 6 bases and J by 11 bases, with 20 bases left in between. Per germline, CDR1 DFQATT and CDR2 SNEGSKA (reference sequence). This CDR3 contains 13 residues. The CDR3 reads CSAQILAGDKQFF. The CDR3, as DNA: TGCAGTGCCCAGATACTGGCAGGGGATAAGCAGTTCTTC.

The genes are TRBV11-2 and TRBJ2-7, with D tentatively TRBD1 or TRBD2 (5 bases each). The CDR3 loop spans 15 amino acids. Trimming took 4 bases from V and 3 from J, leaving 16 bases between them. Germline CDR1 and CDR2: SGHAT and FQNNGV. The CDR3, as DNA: TGTGCCAGCAGCTCAACCGCAGCAGGGAGCTACGAGCAGTACTTC. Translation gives CASSSTAAGSYEQYF.

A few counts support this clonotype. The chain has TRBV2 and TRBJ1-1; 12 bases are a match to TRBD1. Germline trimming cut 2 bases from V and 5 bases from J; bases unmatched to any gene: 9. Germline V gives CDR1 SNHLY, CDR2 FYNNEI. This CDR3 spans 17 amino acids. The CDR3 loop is CASSEFRDRGRGTEAFF. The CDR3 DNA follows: TGTGCCAGCAGTGAATTCCGGGACAGGGGGCGAGGTACTGAAGCTTTCTTT.

The CDR3 sequence is CASSQVQSGPSPYEQYF. The CDR3, as DNA: TGCGCCAGCAGCCAAGTACAAAGCGGCCCCAGCCCCTACGAGCAGTACTTC. The rearrangement joins TRBV4-3 to TRBJ2-7; tentative D call: TRBD2 (5 bases). The CDR3 totals 17 residues. CDR1 and CDR2 (germline): LGHNA, YSLEER. V was cut by 1 base and J by 2 bases, with 18 bases left in between.

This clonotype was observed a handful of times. This chain's CDR3 is CASSQEGTGGGDYGYTF. The DNA for the CDR3 is TGCGCCAGCAGCCAAGAGGGCACAGGGGGCGGCGACTATGGCTACACCTTC. V and J are TRBV4-3 and TRBJ1-2; 9 nucleotides align to TRBD1. Germline CDR1 and CDR2: LGHNA and YSLEER. V was clipped by 0 bases and J by 3 bases; unmatched bases: 8. CDR3 length equals 17 residues.

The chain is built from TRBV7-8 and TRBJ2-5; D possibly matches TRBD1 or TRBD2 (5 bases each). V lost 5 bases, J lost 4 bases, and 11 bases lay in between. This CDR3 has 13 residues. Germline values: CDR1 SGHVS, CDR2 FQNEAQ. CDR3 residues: CASSRDQGETQYF. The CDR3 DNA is TGTGCCAGCAGCCGGGACCAGGGAGAGACCCAGTACTTC.

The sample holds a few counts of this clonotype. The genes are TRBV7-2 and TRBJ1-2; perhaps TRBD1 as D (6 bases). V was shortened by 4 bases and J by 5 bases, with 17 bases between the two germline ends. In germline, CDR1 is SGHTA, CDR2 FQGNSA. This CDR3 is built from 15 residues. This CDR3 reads CASSYAPGQGYGYTF. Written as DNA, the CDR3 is TGTGCCAGCAGCTACGCACCGGGACAAGGGTATGGCTACACCTTC.

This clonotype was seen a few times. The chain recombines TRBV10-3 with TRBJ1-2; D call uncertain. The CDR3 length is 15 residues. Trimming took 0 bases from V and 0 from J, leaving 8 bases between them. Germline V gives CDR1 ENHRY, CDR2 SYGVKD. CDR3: CAISESHGTNYGYTF. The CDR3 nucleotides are TGTGCCATCAGTGAGTCTCACGGGACTAACTATGGCTACACCTTC.

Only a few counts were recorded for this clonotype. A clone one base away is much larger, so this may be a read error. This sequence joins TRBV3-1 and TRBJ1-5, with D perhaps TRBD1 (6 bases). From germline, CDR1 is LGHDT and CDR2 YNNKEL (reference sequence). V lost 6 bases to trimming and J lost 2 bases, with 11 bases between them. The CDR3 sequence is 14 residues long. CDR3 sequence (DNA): TGTGCCAGCAGGCCCAGGGGCGGCAATCAGCCCCAGCATTTT. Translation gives CASRPRGGNQPQHF. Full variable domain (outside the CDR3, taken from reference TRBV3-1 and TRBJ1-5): DTAVSQTPKYLVTQMGNDKSIKCEQNLGHDTMYWYKQDSKKFLKIMFSYNNKELIINETVPNRFSPKSPDKAHLNLHINSLELGDSAVYFCASRPRGGNQPQHFGDGTRLSIL.

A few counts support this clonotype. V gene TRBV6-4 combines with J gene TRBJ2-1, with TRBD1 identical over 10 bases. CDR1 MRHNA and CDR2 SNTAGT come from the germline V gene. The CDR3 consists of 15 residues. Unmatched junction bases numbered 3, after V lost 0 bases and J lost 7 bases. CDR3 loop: CASSDSGTGENEQFF. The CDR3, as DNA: TGTGCCAGCAGTGACTCCGGGACAGGGGAAAATGAGCAGTTCTTC.

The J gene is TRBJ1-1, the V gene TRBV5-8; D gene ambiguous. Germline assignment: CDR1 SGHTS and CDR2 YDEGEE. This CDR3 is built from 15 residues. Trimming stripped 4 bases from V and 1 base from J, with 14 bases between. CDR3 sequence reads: CASSPAHKQNTEAFF. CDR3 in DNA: TGTGCCAGCAGCCCAGCCCATAAACAGAACACTGAAGCTTTCTTT.

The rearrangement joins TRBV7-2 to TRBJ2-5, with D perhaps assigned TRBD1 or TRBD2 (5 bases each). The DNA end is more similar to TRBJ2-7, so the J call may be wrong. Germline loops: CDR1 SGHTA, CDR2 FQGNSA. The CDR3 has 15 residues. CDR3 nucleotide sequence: TGTGCCAGCAGCTTAGCAGGTGGGACCAACTACGAGCAGTACTTC. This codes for CASSLAGGTNYEQYF.